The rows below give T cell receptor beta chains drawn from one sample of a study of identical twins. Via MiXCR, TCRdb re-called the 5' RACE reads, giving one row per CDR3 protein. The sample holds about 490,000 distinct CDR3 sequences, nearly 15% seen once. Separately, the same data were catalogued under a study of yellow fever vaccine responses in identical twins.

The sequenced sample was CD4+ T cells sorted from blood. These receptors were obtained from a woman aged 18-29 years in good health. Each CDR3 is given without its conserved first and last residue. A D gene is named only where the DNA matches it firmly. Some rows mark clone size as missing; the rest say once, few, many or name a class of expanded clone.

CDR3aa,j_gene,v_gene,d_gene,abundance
ASSSGLAPTSTDTQY,TRBJ2-3,TRBV5-1,TRBD2,.
ASTISGSIAYNEQF,TRBJ2-1,TRBV12-3/TRBV12-4,TRBD2,few
SAGTGASYEQY,TRBJ2-7,TRBV20-1,TRBD1,.
ASSSGTSETRY,TRBJ2-5,TRBV28,.,.
ASSLDLVTDTQY,TRBJ2-3,TRBV11-2,.,.
ASSQGGFQETQY,TRBJ2-5,TRBV3-1,.,.
ASSPQESPYNEQF,TRBJ2-1,TRBV12-3/TRBV12-4,.,.
ASSQDLLAAYNEQF,TRBJ2-1,TRBV4-1,TRBD2,few
ASRTNLVGTGELF,TRBJ2-2,TRBV19,.,few
ASSRGPGNTIY,TRBJ1-3,TRBV19,TRBD1,.
ASSPLPTSGLNTGELF,TRBJ2-2,TRBV7-6,TRBD2,few
ASSYVPLGTYSTDTQY,TRBJ2-3,TRBV6-2/TRBV6-3,.,few
ASSPSEMNTEAF,TRBJ1-1,TRBV5-1,.,few
ASSYSKVSTDTQY,TRBJ2-3,TRBV6-5,.,many
ASSFGSNRAEAF,TRBJ1-1,TRBV5-1,.,few
SAWAGNSRNEQF,TRBJ2-1,TRBV20-1,.,few
ASSQDRLSSGNTIY,TRBJ1-3,TRBV6-1,TRBD1,.
ASSLLRQGAYEQF,TRBJ2-1,TRBV7-2,TRBD1,few
ASSLTGEETQY,TRBJ2-5,TRBV5-1,.,many
SASSRGNTGELF,TRBJ2-2,TRBV20-1,.,.
ASGPGLGTQY,TRBJ2-3,TRBV5-7,.,.
ASTSGTGITEAF,TRBJ1-1,TRBV18,.,.
CARPGLAGGLGETQY,TRBJ2-5,TRBV20-1,TRBD2,.
SARASGHLYGYT,TRBJ1-2,TRBV20-1,.,.
ASIPRDRHMNTEAF,TRBJ1-1,TRBV28,TRBD1,many
ASSFLLGYEQY,TRBJ2-7,TRBV6-5,.,many
ASSPFVDTGELF,TRBJ2-2,TRBV27,.,.
ASSLWHIQY,TRBJ2-4,TRBV7-2,.,.
ASTTSTQETQY,TRBJ2-5,TRBV6-2/TRBV6-3,.,few
ASSQDTDRRGYT,TRBJ1-2,TRBV4-1,.,.
SARGAGASYEQY,TRBJ2-7,TRBV20-1,TRBD2,few
SARPDRGPRAGELF,TRBJ2-2,TRBV20-1,TRBD1,.
ASSYSNLQGTGYT,TRBJ1-2,TRBV6-5,.,.
ASRVGQYQETQY,TRBJ2-5,TRBV6-1,.,few
ASRSPGTANYNEQF,TRBJ2-1,TRBV2,TRBD1,few
SAKKGLAADTQY,TRBJ2-3,TRBV20-1,TRBD2,few
ASSEMIGQGAQEQF,TRBJ2-1,TRBV2,TRBD1,.
ASSPTGIPLDGYT,TRBJ1-2,TRBV2,TRBD1,.
ASSLVDGTGNYGYT,TRBJ1-2,TRBV28,.,few
ASSPHRGHGGEAF,TRBJ1-1,TRBV2,TRBD1,.
ASNRSPAETQY,TRBJ2-5,TRBV25-1,.,.
AQEREPQETQY,TRBJ2-5,TRBV5-5,TRBD2,.
ASHSLGTGGSYEQY,TRBJ2-7,TRBV27,TRBD1,.
ASSQGALNTGELF,TRBJ2-2,TRBV3-1,.,.
ATSKKMTSGGPPSQY,TRBJ2-5,TRBV15,TRBD2,.
ASSSRGSQETQY,TRBJ2-5,TRBV7-3,.,few
ASRADRIADTQY,TRBJ2-3,TRBV2,.,.
ASSLGENSYNEQF,TRBJ2-1,TRBV7-8,.,few
ASSYSGITSEKLF,TRBJ1-4,TRBV6-5,.,few
ASTTRTGVPYEQY,TRBJ2-7,TRBV7-6,TRBD1,.
ASSLGKGTGGRETQY,TRBJ2-5,TRBV5-1,TRBD1,.
SAGRTGLSEQY,TRBJ2-7,TRBV20-1,.,.
ATSVGQGTQY,TRBJ2-3,TRBV24-1,TRBD1,.
PTQPHNEQF,TRBJ2-1,TRBV12-3/TRBV12-4,.,.
ASSYGSGGATDTQY,TRBJ2-3,TRBV6-5,TRBD2,few
SAGTSGRFNEQF,TRBJ2-1,TRBV20-1,TRBD2,.
ASSADEAGDSPLH,TRBJ1-6,TRBV2,.,.
ASSSRQRGHAYNEQF,TRBJ2-1,TRBV7-9,TRBD2,few
ASSSPGTDFSGRVHEQF,TRBJ2-1,TRBV11-1,TRBD2,few